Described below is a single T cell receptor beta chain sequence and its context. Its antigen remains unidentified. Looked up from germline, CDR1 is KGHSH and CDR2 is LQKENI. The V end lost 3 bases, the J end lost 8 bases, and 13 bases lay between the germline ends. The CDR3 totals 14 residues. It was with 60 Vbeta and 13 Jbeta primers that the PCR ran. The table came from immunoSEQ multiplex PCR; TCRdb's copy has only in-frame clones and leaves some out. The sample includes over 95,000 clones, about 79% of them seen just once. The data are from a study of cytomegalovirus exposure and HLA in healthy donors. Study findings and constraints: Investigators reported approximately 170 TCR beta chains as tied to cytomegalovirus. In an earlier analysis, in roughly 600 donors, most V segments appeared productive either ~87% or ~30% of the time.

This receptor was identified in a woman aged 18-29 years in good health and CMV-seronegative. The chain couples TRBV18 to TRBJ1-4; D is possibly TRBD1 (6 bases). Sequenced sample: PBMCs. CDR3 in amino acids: CASSPTGGGEKLFF. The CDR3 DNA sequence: TGTGCCAGCTCACCCACCGGTGGGGGCGAAAAACTGTTTTTT. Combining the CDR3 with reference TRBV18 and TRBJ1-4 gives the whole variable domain NAGVMQNPRHLVRRRGQEARLRCSPMKGHSHVYWYRQLPEEGLKFMVYLQKENIIDESGMPKERFSAEFPKEGPSILRIQQVVRGDSAAYFCASSPTGGGEKLFFGSGTQLSVL.